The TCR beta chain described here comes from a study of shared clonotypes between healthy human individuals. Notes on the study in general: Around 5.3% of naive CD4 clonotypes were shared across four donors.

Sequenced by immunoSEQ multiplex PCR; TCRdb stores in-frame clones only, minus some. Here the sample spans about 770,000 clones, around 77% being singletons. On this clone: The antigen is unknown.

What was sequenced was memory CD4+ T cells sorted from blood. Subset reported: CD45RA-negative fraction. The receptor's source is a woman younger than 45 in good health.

The CDR3 here is CASSFMTGPETQYF. The CDR3, as DNA: TGTGCCAGCAGCTTCATGACAGGGCCAGAGACCCAGTACTTC. The J gene is TRBJ2-5, the V gene TRBV7-9; 7 positions agree with TRBD1. Per the germline V gene, CDR1 is SEHNR and CDR2 is FQNEAQ (reference sequence). The CDR3 consists of 14 residues. The trim removed 3 bases at V and 4 bases at J, leaving 5 bases unmatched.